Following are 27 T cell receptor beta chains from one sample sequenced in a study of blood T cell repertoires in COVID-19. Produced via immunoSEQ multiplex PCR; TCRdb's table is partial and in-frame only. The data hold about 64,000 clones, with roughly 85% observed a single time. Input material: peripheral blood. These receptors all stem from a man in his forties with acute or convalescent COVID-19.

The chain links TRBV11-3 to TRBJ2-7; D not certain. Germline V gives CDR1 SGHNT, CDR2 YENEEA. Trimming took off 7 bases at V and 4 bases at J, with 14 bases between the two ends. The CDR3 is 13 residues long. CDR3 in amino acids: CASTYEVGYEQYF. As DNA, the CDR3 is TGTGCCAGCACCTACGAGGTAGGATACGAGCAGTACTTC.

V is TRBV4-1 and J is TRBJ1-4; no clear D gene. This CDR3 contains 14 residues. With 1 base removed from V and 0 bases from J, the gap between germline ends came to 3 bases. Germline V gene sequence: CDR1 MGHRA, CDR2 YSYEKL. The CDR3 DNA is TGCGCCAGCAGCCAAGTAGCAACTAATGAAAAACTGTTTTTT. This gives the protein CASSQVATNEKLFF.

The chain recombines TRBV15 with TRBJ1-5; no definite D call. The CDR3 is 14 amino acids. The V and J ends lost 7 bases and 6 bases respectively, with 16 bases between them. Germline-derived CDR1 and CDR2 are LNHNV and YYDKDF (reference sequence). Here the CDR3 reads CATKGGEAGQPQHF. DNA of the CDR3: TGTGCCACCAAAGGAGGAGAGGCGGGTCAGCCCCAGCATTTT.

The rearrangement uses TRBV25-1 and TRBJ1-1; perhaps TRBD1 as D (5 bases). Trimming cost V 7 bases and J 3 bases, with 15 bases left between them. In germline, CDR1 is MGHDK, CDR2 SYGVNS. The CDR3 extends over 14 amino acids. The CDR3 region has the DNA TGTGCCAGCATTGGGTCCAAGGGGTACACTGAAGCTTTCTTT. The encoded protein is CASIGSKGYTEAFF.

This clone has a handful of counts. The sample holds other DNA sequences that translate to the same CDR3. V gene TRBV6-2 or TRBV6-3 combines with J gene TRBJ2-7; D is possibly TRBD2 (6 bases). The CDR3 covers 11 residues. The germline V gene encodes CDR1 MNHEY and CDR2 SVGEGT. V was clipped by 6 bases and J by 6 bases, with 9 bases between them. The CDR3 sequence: CASSPGGEQYF. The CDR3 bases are TGTGCCAGCAGCCCCGGGGGCGAGCAGTACTTC.

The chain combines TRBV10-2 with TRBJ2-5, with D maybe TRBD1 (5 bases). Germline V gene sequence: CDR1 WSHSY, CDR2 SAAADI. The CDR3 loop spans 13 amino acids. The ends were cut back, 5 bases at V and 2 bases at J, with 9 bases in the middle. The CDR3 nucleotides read TGCGCCAGCAGTATGAACAGGCAAGAGACCCAGTACTTC. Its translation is CASSMNRQETQYF.

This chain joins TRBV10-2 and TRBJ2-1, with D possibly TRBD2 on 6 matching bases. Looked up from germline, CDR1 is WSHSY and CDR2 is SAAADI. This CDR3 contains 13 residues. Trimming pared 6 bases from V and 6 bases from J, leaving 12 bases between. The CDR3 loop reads CASSAGIGNEQFF. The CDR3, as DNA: TGCGCCAGCAGCGCGGGGATTGGCAATGAGCAGTTCTTC.

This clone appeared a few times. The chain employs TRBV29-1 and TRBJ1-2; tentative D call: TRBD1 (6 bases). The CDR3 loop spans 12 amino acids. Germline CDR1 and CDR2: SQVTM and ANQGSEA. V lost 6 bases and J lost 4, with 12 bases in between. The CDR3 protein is CSVSRGVYGYTF. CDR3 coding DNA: TGCAGCGTGTCCAGGGGAGTCTATGGCTACACCTTC. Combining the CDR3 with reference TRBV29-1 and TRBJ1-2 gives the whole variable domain SAVISQKPSRDICQRGTSLTIQCQVDSQVTMMFWYRQQPGQSLTLIATANQGSEATYESGFVIDKFPISRPNLTFSTLTVSNMSPEDSSIYLCSVSRGVYGYTFGSGTRLTVV.

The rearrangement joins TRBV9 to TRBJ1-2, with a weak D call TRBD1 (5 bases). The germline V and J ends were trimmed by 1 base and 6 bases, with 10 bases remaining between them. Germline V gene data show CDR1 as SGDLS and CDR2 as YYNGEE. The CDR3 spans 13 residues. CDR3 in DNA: TGTGCCAGCAGCGTACAGGGAGGGGATGGCTACACCTTC. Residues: CASSVQGGDGYTF.

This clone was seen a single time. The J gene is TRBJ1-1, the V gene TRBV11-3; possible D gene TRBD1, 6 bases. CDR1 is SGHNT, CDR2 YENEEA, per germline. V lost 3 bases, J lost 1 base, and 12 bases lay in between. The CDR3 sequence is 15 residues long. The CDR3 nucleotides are TGTGCCAGCAGCTTTTTAGGGACACAGAACACTGAAGCTTTCTTT. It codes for CASSFLGTQNTEAFF.

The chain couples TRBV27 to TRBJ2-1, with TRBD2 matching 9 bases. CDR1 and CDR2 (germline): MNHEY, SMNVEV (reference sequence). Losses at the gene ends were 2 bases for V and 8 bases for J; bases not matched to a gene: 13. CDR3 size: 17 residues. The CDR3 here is CASSLRVAGGPADEQFF. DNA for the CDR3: TGTGCCAGCAGTTTACGGGTCGCGGGGGGGCCAGCGGATGAGCAGTTCTTC.

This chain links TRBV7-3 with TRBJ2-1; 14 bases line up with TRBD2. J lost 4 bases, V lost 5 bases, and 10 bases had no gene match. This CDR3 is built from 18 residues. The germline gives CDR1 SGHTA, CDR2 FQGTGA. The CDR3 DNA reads TGTGCCAGCAGCCCCCAAGCCGGACTAGCGGGGGGATACAATGAGCAGTTCTTC. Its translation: CASSPQAGLAGGYNEQFF.

The CDR3 bases are TGTGCCAGCAGGCCGGGACTAGCGGACACAGATACGCAGTATTTT. Protein sequence: CASRPGLADTDTQYF. This chain uses TRBV6-5 with TRBJ2-3; 11 nucleotides align to TRBD2. The J segment lost 2 bases and the V segment lost 6 bases, leaving 4 bases of the junction unmatched. Germline assignment: CDR1 MNHEY and CDR2 SVGAGI. The CDR3 is 15 residues long.

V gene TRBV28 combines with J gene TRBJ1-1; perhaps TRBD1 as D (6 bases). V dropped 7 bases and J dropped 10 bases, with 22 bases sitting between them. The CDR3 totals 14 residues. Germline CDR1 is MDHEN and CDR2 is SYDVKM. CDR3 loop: CASTTRLNGGAAFF. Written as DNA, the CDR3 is TGTGCCAGCACCACGAGGCTAAACGGGGGGGCAGCTTTCTTT.

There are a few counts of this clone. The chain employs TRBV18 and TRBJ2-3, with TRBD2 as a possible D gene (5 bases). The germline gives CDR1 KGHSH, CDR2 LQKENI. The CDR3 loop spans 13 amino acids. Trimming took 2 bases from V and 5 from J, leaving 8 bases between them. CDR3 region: CASSPSRGDTQYF. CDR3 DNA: TGTGCCAGCTCACCATCACGGGGAGATACGCAGTATTTT.

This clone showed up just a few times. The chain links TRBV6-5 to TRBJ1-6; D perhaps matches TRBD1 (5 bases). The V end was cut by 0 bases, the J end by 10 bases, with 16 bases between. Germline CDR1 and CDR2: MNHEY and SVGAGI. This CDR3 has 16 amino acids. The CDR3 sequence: CASSYSKGVKGSPLHF. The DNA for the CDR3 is TGTGCCAGCAGTTACTCGAAAGGGGTGAAAGGATCACCCCTCCACTTT.

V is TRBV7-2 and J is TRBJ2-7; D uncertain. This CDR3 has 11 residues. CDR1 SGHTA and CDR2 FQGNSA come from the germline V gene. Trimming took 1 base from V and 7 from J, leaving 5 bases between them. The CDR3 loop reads CASSLVREQYF. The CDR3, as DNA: TGTGCCAGCAGCTTAGTACGGGAGCAGTACTTC.

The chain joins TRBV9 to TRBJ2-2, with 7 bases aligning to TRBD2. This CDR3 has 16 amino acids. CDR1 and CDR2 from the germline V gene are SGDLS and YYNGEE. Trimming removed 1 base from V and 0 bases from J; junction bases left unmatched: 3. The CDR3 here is CASSVRGRANTGELFF. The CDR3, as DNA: TGTGCCAGCAGCGTACGCGGGAGAGCGAACACCGGGGAGCTGTTTTTT.

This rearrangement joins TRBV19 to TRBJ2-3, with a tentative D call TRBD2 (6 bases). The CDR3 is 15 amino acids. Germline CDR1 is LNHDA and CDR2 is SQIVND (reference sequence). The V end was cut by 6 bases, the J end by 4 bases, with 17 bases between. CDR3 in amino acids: CASSGRTGVSDTQYF. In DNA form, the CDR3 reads TGTGCCAGTAGCGGTAGGACGGGGGTTTCAGATACGCAGTATTTT.

CDR3 protein: CASSVAGEDRSRSYEQYF. CDR3 nucleotides: TGTGCCAGCAGCGTAGCTGGGGAGGATCGGTCCAGATCCTACGAGCAGTACTTC. This rearrangement joins TRBV9 to TRBJ2-7; D may be TRBD2 (6 bases). This CDR3 is built from 18 residues. Germline V gene sequence: CDR1 SGDLS, CDR2 YYNGEE. Trimming left V 0 bases short and J 1 base short, with 20 bases between.

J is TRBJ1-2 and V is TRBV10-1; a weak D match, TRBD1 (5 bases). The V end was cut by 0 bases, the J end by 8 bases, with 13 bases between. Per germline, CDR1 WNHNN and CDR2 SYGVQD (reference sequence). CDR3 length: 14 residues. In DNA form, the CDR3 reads TGCGCCAGCAGTGAGTCCCGGCAGGGAGGAGGCTACACCTTC. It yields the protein CASSESRQGGGYTF.

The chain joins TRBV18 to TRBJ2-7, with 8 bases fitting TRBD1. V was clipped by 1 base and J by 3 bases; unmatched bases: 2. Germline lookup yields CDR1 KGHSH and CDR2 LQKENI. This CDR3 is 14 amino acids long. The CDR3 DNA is TGTGCCAGCTCACCACTAGGGACAGGCTACGAGCAGTACTTC. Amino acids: CASSPLGTGYEQYF.

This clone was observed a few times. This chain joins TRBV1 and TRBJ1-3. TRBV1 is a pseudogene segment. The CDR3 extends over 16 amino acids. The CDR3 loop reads CTSSQERGSSGNTIYF. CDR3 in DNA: TGCACCAGCAGCCAAGAGCGGGGATCGTCCGGAAACACCATATATTTT.

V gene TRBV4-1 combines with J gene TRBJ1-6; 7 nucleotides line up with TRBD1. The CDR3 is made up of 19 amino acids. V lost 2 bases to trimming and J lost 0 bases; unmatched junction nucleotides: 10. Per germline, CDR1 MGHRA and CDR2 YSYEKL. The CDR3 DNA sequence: TGCGCCAGCAGCCAAACCCTACAGGGGAGTGGCTCCTATAATTCACCCCTCCACTTT. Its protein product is CASSQTLQGSGSYNSPLHF.

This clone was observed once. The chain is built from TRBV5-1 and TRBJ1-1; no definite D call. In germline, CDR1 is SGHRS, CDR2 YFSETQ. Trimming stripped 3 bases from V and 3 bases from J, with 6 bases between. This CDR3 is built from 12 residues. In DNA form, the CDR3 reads TGCGCCAGCAGCTCCCATTACACTGAAGCTTTCTTT. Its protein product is CASSSHYTEAFF.

The CDR3 spells CASRGTSGAYEQYF. In DNA form, the CDR3 reads TGTGCCAGCAGGGGGACTAGCGGGGCCTACGAGCAGTACTTC. The chain employs TRBV27 and TRBJ2-7; 13 bases fit TRBD2. The germline CDR1 and CDR2 sequences are MNHEY and SMNVEV (reference sequence). The CDR3 consists of 14 residues. The V gene end was trimmed by 6 bases and the J gene end by 2 bases; junction bases not matched to a gene: 1.

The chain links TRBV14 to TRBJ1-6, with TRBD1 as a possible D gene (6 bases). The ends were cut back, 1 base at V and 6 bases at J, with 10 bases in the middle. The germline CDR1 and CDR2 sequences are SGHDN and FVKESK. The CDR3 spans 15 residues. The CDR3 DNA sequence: TGTGCCAGCAGCCAAGGTCAAGGGGGTAATTCACCCCTCCACTTT. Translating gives CASSQGQGGNSPLHF.